This TCR beta chain was sequenced in a study of blood T cell repertoires in COVID-19. About the study: Both acute and convalescent COVID-19 samples were obtained from the United States, Italy and Spain.

Authors' methods: Scientists estimated how many nucleated cells there were by amplifying reference gene primers. Here immunoSEQ multiplex PCR was the method, and the copy in TCRdb shows in-frame clones only, minus some. V, J and clone size were drawn from that table, and D and trimming were deduced from the DNA. The data show about 240,000 clones, with around 86% seen just once and 3% to 4% held by the top ten. Individuals drawn from approximately 22 US areas were roughly 18 to 89 years old. Categorization into cohorts depended on clinical history that participants reported. The CDR3 length is 14 residues. Per the germline V gene, CDR1 is SNHLY and CDR2 is FYNNEI. V dropped 7 bases and J dropped 2 bases, with 15 bases sitting between them.

Sequencing was done on a sample of PBMCs or T cells enriched from blood (not recorded which). The TCR originated in a woman aged 40 to 49 with acute COVID-19. This chain connects TRBV2 to TRBJ2-7, with a weak D call TRBD1 (5 bases). CDR3 region: CASKLERQTYEQYF. The CDR3 DNA sequence: TGTGCCAGCAAATTGGAGAGACAGACCTACGAGCAGTACTTC.